The next 32 T cell receptor beta chains were all read from a single sample in a study of blood T cells in healthy people across ages. The use of a sample-barcoded 5' primer and a J-beta primer mix characterized a second PCR of about 7 to 12 cycles. TCRdb independently ran MiXCR on the 5' RACE reads; one entry per CDR3 protein. The repertoire holds about 720,000 distinct CDR3 sequences, around 25% seen once, with under 4% in the top ten. The sample was also reused in another study, on T cells of mothers and their children.

The sample comprised blood. The origin of the receptors is a boy between 5 and 17 years old in good health.

The genes are TRBV27 and TRBJ2-7, with TRBD1 matching 10 bases. CDR1 and CDR2 (germline): MNHEY, SMNVEV (reference sequence). The CDR3 runs 14 residues. The V segment lost 5 bases and the J segment 7 bases; nucleotides outside the gene matches: 8. The DNA of the CDR3 is TGTGCCAGCAGTCCCAGGACAGGGGGATGGGAGCAGTACTTC. Residues: CASSPRTGGWEQYF.

The chain has TRBV2 and TRBJ2-3; tentatively, D is TRBD2 (5 bases). Trimming removed 5 bases from V and 7 bases from J, with 16 bases in between. The germline V gene encodes CDR1 SNHLY and CDR2 FYNNEI. The CDR3 sequence is 14 residues long. CDR3 sequence: CASSSNPGSYTQYF. DNA of the CDR3: TGTGCCAGCAGTAGTAACCCGGGGAGCTATACGCAGTATTTT.

This clonotype showed up just a few times. Compared with germline, one end of the junction differs, possibly owing to a read error. The V call is TRBV7-9, the J call TRBJ2-5, with TRBD2 matching 12 bases. The V gene's germline CDR1 is SEHNR and CDR2 FQNEAQ (reference sequence). CDR3 length: 16 residues. CDR3 sequence: CASSMTSGGPQETQYF. CDR3 nucleotides: TGCGCCAGCAGCATGACTAGCGGGGGCCCACAAGAGACCCAGTACTTC.

Remarks on this clonotype: Germline is not matched at one junction end, which may reflect a read error. J is TRBJ2-1 and V is TRBV2; 8 bases are shared with TRBD1. The CDR3 runs 13 residues. Per the germline V gene, CDR1 is SNHLY and CDR2 is FYNNEI. CDR3 sequence: CARRDRSRNEQFF. In nucleotides, the CDR3 is TGTGCCAGGCGGGACAGGTCTAGGAATGAGCAATTCTTC. The complete variable domain, with remaining parts taken from reference TRBV2 and TRBJ2-1, reads EPEVTQTPSHQVTQMGQEVILRCVPISNHLYFYWYRQILGQKVEFLVSFYNNEISEKSEIFDDQFSVERPDGSNFTLKIRSTKLEDSAMYFCARRDRSRNEQFFGPGTRLTVL.

The chain uses TRBV20-1 and TRBJ2-1; 11 bases match TRBD2. The CDR3 consists of 13 residues. V was clipped by 5 bases and J by 9 bases; unmatched bases: 6. CDR1 DFQATT and CDR2 SNEGSKA come from the germline V gene (reference sequence). CDR3 sequence: CSAVLAGAGEQFF. The CDR3 nucleotides read TGCAGTGCTGTACTAGCGGGAGCAGGTGAGCAGTTCTTC.

The chain recombines TRBV10-3 with TRBJ2-5, with D unclear. This CDR3 has 12 residues. V lost 6 bases to trimming and J lost 7 bases, with 12 bases between them. In germline, CDR1 is ENHRY, CDR2 SYGVKD. The CDR3 loop reads CAISLTARTQYF. CDR3 nucleotide sequence: TGTGCCATCAGCTTGACTGCTAGGACCCAGTACTTC.

V gene TRBV29-1 combines with J gene TRBJ2-5; D is unresolved. The J call may be wrong; the DNA end is better matched by TRBJ2-7. Germline assignment: CDR1 SQVTM and CDR2 ANQGSEA. The CDR3 runs 11 residues. The CDR3 DNA is TGCAGCGTTGATTACGACTACGAGCAGTACTTC. Its translation is CSVDYDYEQYF.

This clonotype was counted between two and nine times. This chain links TRBV6-6 with TRBJ1-5; D gene unclear. This CDR3 has 14 amino acids. The germline CDR1 and CDR2 sequences are MNHNY and SVGAGI (reference sequence). V lost 5 bases, J lost 0 bases, and 8 bases lay in between. The CDR3 region has the DNA TGTGCCAGCAGTGTGAACCATAGCAATCAGCCCCAGCATTTT. It is translated as CASSVNHSNQPQHF.

J is TRBJ2-1 and V is TRBV9; 9 bases line up with TRBD2. The CDR3 loop spans 20 amino acids. Unmatched junction bases numbered 19, after V lost 1 base and J lost 5 bases. Germline V lookup: CDR1 SGDLS, CDR2 YYNGEE. The CDR3: CASSVTETGLIAGEDNEQFF. CDR3 bases: TGTGCCAGCAGCGTAACCGAGACAGGGTTGATAGCGGGAGAAGACAATGAGCAGTTCTTC.

The V gene is TRBV9, the J gene TRBJ2-7; D uncertain. Germline loops: CDR1 SGDLS, CDR2 YYNGEE. Trimming shortened V by 7 bases and J by 7 bases, and 18 bases separated the two germline ends. This CDR3 contains 13 residues. This chain's CDR3 is CASSLGAAGEQYF. The CDR3 bases are TGTGCCAGCTCCCTAGGCGCTGCTGGAGAGCAGTACTTC.

The chain couples TRBV29-1 to TRBJ2-5; the match to TRBD2 covers 9 bases. The CDR3 runs 14 residues. Germline trimming cut 6 bases from V and 5 bases from J; bases unmatched to any gene: 10. Germline CDR1 SQVTM, CDR2 ANQGSEA. The CDR3 loop reads CSVVGLAKGETQYF. CDR3 DNA: TGCAGCGTAGTCGGACTAGCGAAGGGGGAGACCCAGTACTTC.

The CDR3 spells CASSPGDGANVLTF. The CDR3 nucleotides read TGTGCCAGCAGCCCAGGGGATGGGGCCAACGTCCTGACTTTC. V gene TRBV7-8 combines with J gene TRBJ2-6; TRBD1 is a possible D gene (6 bases). The CDR3 extends over 14 amino acids. Trimming took 5 bases from V and 3 from J, leaving 8 bases between them. The germline gives CDR1 SGHVS, CDR2 FQNEAQ.

The table lists this clonotype with a few counts. The rearrangement joins TRBV14 to TRBJ2-1; 9 nucleotides line up with TRBD2. Germline V CDR1 and CDR2: SGHDN, FVKESK. The CDR3 length is 15 residues. V shed 4 bases and J 6 bases; nucleotides not matched to a gene: 7. Written as DNA, the CDR3 is TGTGCCAGCAGCCTTGGGACTAGCCGCGGCAATGAGCAGTTCTTC. Encoded protein: CASSLGTSRGNEQFF.

This clonotype appeared a few times. The gene calls are TRBV3-1 and TRBJ2-5; D is ambiguous. CDR1 and CDR2 from the germline V gene are LGHDT and YNNKEL (reference sequence). The CDR3 length is 14 residues. With 2 bases removed from V and 4 bases from J, the gap between germline ends came to 11 bases. The CDR3, as DNA: TGTGCCAGCAGCCAAAGCTGGGTGGGAGAGACCCAGTACTTC. It yields the protein CASSQSWVGETQYF.

This clonotype has more than one count but fewer than ten. The rearrangement uses TRBV9 and TRBJ2-7; D might be TRBD1 (6 bases). Germline loops: CDR1 SGDLS, CDR2 YYNGEE. The CDR3 has 15 amino acids. V lost 0 bases, J lost 0 bases, and 10 bases lay in between. The CDR3 nucleotides read TGTGCCAGCAGCGTAGGGGCCAGGGGCTCCTACGAGCAGTACTTC. As protein: CASSVGARGSYEQYF.

V and J are TRBV15 and TRBJ2-1; 8 positions agree with TRBD1. Germline CDR1 reads LNHNV; CDR2 reads YYDKDF (reference sequence). Trimming removed 3 bases from V and 5 bases from J; junction bases left unmatched: 12. The CDR3 loop spans 17 amino acids. The DNA for the CDR3 is TGTGCCACCAGCAGTCCCCCCGACAGGGGTTTCGACAATGAGCAGTTCTTC. Translation: CATSSPPDRGFDNEQFF.

This clonotype has a handful of counts. The rearrangement uses TRBV28 and TRBJ2-7; 14 nucleotides agree with TRBD2. Germline V gene sequence: CDR1 MDHEN, CDR2 SYDVKM. This CDR3 is 15 amino acids long. J was trimmed by 6 bases and V by 4 bases; bases with no gene match: 5. In nucleotides, the CDR3 is TGTGCCAGCAGTTCCCCGGGACTAGCGGGAGCCGAGCAGTACTTC. Protein: CASSSPGLAGAEQYF. Based on the CDR3 plus reference TRBV28 and TRBJ2-7, the full variable domain is DVKVTQSSRYLVKRTGEKVFLECVQDMDHENMFWYRQDPGLGLRLIYFSYDVKMKEKGDIPEGYSVSREKKERFSLILESASTNQTSMYLCASSSPGLAGAEQYFGPGTRLTVT.

There are a few counts of this clonotype. The chain is built from TRBV4-1 and TRBJ2-7; 9 bases are a match to TRBD1. Losses at the gene ends were 0 bases for V and 2 bases for J; bases not matched to a gene: 8. Germline V gene data show CDR1 as MGHRA and CDR2 as YSYEKL. This CDR3 region has 17 residues. CDR3 sequence reads: CASSQDGGTGRAYEQYF. In DNA form, the CDR3 reads TGCGCCAGCAGCCAAGACGGGGGGACAGGGAGGGCCTACGAGCAGTACTTC.

The genes are TRBV27 and TRBJ1-1, with D perhaps TRBD1 (6 bases). Deletions cut 8 bases from V and 1 base from J, with 17 bases between. This CDR3 contains 15 residues. Per germline, CDR1 MNHEY and CDR2 SMNVEV (reference sequence). The CDR3: CASHHPGAPNTEAFF. Written as DNA, the CDR3 is TGTGCCAGCCACCATCCGGGGGCACCGAACACTGAAGCTTTCTTT.

The chain uses TRBV12-3 or TRBV12-4 and TRBJ2-4; perhaps TRBD2 as D (6 bases). There are 16 residues in the CDR3. Trimming removed 7 bases from V and 0 bases from J, with 16 bases in between. The CDR3 spells CASTPEGNLAKNIQYF. Written as DNA, the CDR3 is TGTGCCAGCACCCCGGAGGGGAATCTAGCCAAAAACATTCAGTACTTC.

This clonotype came up a few times. The J gene is TRBJ1-1, the V gene TRBV18, with D unclear. The germline gives CDR1 KGHSH, CDR2 LQKENI. CDR3 length equals 13 residues. The V and J ends lost 2 bases and 5 bases respectively, with 9 bases between them. CDR3 coding DNA: TGTGCCAGCTCACCAAACCGGGAGACTGAAGCTTTCTTT. Translating it yields CASSPNRETEAFF.

This clonotype appeared a few times. The CDR3 nucleotides read TGTGCCAGCAGCCCCCGGAGACAGGGACCCTACAATGAGCAGTTCTTC. It encodes CASSPRRQGPYNEQFF. The chain has TRBV11-2 and TRBJ2-1; 7 bases align to TRBD1. Losses at the gene ends were 5 bases for V and 2 bases for J; bases not matched to a gene: 9. The length of the CDR3 is 16 residues. The V gene's germline CDR1 is SGHAT and CDR2 FQNNGV.

This sequence joins TRBV7-3 and TRBJ1-1, with 9 bases fitting TRBD1. The germline V gene has CDR1 SGHTA and CDR2 FQGTGA. This CDR3 has 15 amino acids. V shed 1 base, J shed 5 bases, and the junction held 5 bases outside the gene matches. CDR3 DNA sequence: TGTGCCAGCAGCTTAAACGGACAGGGGTATACTGAAGCTTTCTTT. Translation: CASSLNGQGYTEAFF.

A word on this clonotype: One end of the junction is discordant with germline, which a read error may explain. The chain has TRBV15 and TRBJ2-5; D unclear. CDR3 length: 15 residues. Germline V gives CDR1 LNHNV, CDR2 YYDKDF (reference sequence). CDR3 nucleotides: TGTGCCACCAGCAGAGAATGGTTCGGGCAAGGGACCCAGTACTTC. Its protein product is CATSREWFGQGTQYF.

This clonotype has only a few counts. The chain recombines TRBV29-1 with TRBJ2-5, with D possibly being TRBD1 (6 bases). Germline-derived CDR1 and CDR2 are SQVTM and ANQGSEA. The length of the CDR3 is 13 residues. V was pared by 5 bases and J by 5 bases, with 15 bases between. This chain's CDR3 is CSVQNRVRETQYF. The CDR3 DNA reads TGCAGCGTTCAAAACAGGGTCAGGGAGACCCAGTACTTC.

This clonotype was seen a handful of times. The V gene is TRBV14, the J gene TRBJ2-3; D remains unclear. The length of the CDR3 is 13 residues. Germline assignment: CDR1 SGHDN and CDR2 FVKESK. V lost 4 bases and J lost 11, with 16 bases in between. CDR3 coding DNA: TGTGCCAGCAGCCCTGGTGGGGTTCTTGGGCAGTATTTT. Its translation is CASSPGGVLGQYF.

This clonotype was seen many times. The CDR3 reads CASSSRGSGTGELFF. In DNA form, the CDR3 reads TGTGCCAGCAGTTCGAGGGGCTCGGGCACCGGGGAGCTGTTTTTT. V usage is TRBV6-5 and J usage is TRBJ2-2; D may be TRBD1 or TRBD2 (5 bases each). Per the germline V gene, CDR1 is MNHEY and CDR2 is SVGAGI. CDR3 length: 15 residues. V was clipped by 4 bases and J by 4 bases, with 13 bases between them.

This clonotype was counted a few times. The rearrangement links TRBV28 to TRBJ1-5, with no clear D. CDR1 and CDR2 from the germline V gene are MDHEN and SYDVKM. V was clipped by 7 bases and J by 6 bases, with 10 bases between them. The CDR3 is 12 residues long. Here the CDR3 reads CASTSRGQPQHF. CDR3 sequence (DNA): TGTGCCAGCACCTCTAGAGGTCAGCCCCAGCATTTT. The full variable domain, rest sourced from reference TRBV28 and TRBJ1-5, is DVKVTQSSRYLVKRTGEKVFLECVQDMDHENMFWYRQDPGLGLRLIYFSYDVKMKEKGDIPEGYSVSREKKERFSLILESASTNQTSMYLCASTSRGQPQHFGDGTRLSIL.

This clonotype showed up just a few times. The chain combines TRBV20-1 with TRBJ2-5; TRBD2 agrees at 10 bases. The length of the CDR3 is 14 residues. After removal of 5 bases from V and 2 bases from J, the junction contained 5 bases not matched to a gene. The V gene's germline CDR1 is DFQATT and CDR2 SNEGSKA (reference sequence). The CDR3 here is CSAVSGGEQETQYF. CDR3 bases: TGCAGTGCTGTAAGCGGGGGGGAACAAGAGACCCAGTACTTC.

This sequence joins TRBV4-3 and TRBJ2-1, with 9 positions matching TRBD2. Germline CDR1 and CDR2: LGHNA and YSLEER. CDR3 size: 16 residues. After removal of 1 base from V and 8 bases from J, the junction contained 9 bases not matched to a gene. The CDR3 region has the DNA TGCGCCAGCAGCCAAGTGGCGGGGGGGCCCTCCGATGAGCAGTTCTTC. It yields the protein CASSQVAGGPSDEQFF.

The chain joins TRBV20-1 to TRBJ2-5; perhaps TRBD2 as D (6 bases). This CDR3 region has 13 residues. The germline V gene has CDR1 DFQATT and CDR2 SNEGSKA (reference sequence). Trimming removed 6 bases from V and 5 bases from J, with 16 bases in between. The CDR3 nucleotides are TGCAGTGCAGCTAGCAACGGGGGTGAGACCCAGTACTTC. It is translated as CSAASNGGETQYF.

The chain joins TRBV29-1 to TRBJ2-1; possibly TRBD2 for D (6 bases). V dropped 5 bases and J dropped 8 bases, with 22 bases sitting between them. The CDR3 loop spans 15 amino acids. Germline values: CDR1 SQVTM, CDR2 ANQGSEA. The DNA of the CDR3 is TGCAGCGTTTATCTAACTAGCAGGGTTCTTCATGAGCAGTTCTTC. Translating gives CSVYLTSRVLHEQFF.